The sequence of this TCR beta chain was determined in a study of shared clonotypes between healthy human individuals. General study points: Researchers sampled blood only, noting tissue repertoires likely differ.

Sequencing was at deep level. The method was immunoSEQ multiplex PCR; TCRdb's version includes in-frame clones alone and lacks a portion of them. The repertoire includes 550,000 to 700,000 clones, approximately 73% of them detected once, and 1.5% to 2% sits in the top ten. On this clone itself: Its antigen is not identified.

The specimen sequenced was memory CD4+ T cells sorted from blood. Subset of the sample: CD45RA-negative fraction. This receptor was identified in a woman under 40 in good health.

The CDR3 coding sequence is TGCGCCAGCAGTGAGTTATGGGGCGGCGGCGAGCAGTACTTC. Translated, it gives CASSELWGGGEQYF. This chain joins TRBV10-1 and TRBJ2-7; maybe TRBD1 (5 bases). Trimming shortened V by 1 base and J by 6 bases, and 13 bases separated the two germline ends. Germline CDR1 is WNHNN and CDR2 is SYGVQD (reference sequence). The CDR3 is 14 residues long.